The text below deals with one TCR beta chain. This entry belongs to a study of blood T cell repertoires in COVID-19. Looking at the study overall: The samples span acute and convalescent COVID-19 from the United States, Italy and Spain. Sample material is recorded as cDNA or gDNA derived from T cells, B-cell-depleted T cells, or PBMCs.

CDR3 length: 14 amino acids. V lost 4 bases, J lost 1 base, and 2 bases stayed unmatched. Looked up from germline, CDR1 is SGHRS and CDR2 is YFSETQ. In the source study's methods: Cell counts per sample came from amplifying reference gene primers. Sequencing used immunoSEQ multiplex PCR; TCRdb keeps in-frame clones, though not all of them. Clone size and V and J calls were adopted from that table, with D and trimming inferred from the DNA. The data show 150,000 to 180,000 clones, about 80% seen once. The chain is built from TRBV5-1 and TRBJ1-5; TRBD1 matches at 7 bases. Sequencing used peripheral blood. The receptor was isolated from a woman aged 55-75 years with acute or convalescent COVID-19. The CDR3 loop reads CASSLTGSNQPQHF. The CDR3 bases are TGCGCCAGCAGCCTGACAGGGAGCAATCAGCCCCAGCATTTT. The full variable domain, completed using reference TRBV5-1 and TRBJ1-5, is KAGVTQTPRYLIKTRGQQVTLSCSPISGHRSVSWYQQTPGQGLQFLFEYFSETQRNKGNFPGRFSGRQFSNSRSEMNVSTLELGDSALYLCASSLTGSNQPQHFGDGTRLSIL.